This paragraph covers one TCR beta chain sequence. Original processing methods: Reference gene primer amplification in the assay estimated nucleated cell counts. TCRdb's table, derived via immunoSEQ multiplex PCR, lists solely in-frame clones and lacks some. The D gene and trimming were derived from the DNA, and the V and J assignments and clone size from that table. The data hold roughly 130,000 clones, with approximately 86% observed a single time. The participants were between roughly 18 and 100 years old and came from 24 US areas. The recovered donors of Cohort 3 showed two negative PCRs, clearance, or symptom resolution. V lost 4 bases to trimming and J lost 7 bases; unmatched junction nucleotides: 5. Germline values: CDR1 SGHRS, CDR2 YFSETQ. The CDR3 totals 14 residues. This sample is part of a study of blood T cell repertoires in COVID-19. Across the study: COVID-19 samples collected from the United States, Italy and Spain covered acute and convalescent phases.

The chain has TRBV5-1 and TRBJ1-2; 12 positions agree with TRBD1. Material: PBMCs or T cells enriched from blood (not recorded which). The origin of this receptor is a woman aged 45-65 years who had recovered from COVID-19. The CDR3, as DNA: TGCGCCAGCAGCCAGGGGGACAGGGGGCTTGGCTACACCTTC. Its protein product is CASSQGDRGLGYTF.